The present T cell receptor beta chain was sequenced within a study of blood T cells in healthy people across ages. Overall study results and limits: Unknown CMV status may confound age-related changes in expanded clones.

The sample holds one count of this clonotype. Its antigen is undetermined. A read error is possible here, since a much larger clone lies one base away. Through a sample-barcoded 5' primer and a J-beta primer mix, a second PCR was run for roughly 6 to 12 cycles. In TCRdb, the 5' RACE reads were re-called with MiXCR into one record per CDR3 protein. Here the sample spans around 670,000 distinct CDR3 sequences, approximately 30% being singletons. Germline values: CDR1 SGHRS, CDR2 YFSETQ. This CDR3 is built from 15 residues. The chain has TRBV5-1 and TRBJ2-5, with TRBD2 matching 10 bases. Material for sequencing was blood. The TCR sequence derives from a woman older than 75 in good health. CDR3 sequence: CAGRPELAGLVTQYF. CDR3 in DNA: TGCGCCGGCAGACCCGAACTAGCGGGGTTGGTGACCCAGTACTTC.